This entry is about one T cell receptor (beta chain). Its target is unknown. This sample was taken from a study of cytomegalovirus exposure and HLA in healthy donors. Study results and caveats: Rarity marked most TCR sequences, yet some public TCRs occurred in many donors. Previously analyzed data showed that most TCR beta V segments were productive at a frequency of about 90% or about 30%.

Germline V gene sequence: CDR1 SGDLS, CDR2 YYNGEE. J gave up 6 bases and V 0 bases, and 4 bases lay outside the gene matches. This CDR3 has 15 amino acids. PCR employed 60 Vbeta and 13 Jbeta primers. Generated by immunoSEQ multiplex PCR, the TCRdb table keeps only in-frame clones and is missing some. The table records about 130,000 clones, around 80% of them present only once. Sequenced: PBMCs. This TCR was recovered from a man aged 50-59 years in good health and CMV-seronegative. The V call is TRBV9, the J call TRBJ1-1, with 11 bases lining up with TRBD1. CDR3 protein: CASSVGGTGGPEAFF. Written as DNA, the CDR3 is TGTGCCAGCAGCGTAGGTGGGACAGGGGGTCCTGAAGCTTTCTTT.